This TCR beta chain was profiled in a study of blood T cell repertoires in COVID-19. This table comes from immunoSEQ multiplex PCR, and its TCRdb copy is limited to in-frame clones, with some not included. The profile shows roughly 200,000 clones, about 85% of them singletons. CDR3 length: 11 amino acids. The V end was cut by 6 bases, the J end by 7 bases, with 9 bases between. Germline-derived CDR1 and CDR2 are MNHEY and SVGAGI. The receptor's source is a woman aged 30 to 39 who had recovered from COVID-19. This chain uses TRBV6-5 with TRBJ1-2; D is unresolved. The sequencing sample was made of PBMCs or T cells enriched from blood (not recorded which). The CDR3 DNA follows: TGTGCCAGCAGACCGAGTAGTGGCTACACCTTC. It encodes CASRPSSGYTF.